This is a list of T cell receptor beta chains from one sample in a study of cytomegalovirus exposure and HLA in healthy donors. Profiled with immunoSEQ multiplex PCR; TCRdb holds only in-frame clones, not every one. This sample has 150,000 to 180,000 clones; 80% occur once, and the top ten carry about 5.6%. Sequences were obtained from PBMCs. Receptors originate from a woman between 40 and 50 years old in good health and CMV-seropositive. CDR3s include the opening cysteine and the closing phenylalanine or tryptophan. The D gene is left open where the match is weak. The size of a clone is reported for some rows only, either as once, few or many, or as a class for expanded clones.

>TRBV7-3|TRBJ2-1|TRBD2|few
TGTGCCAGCAGCTCGGGACTAGCGGGAGTGGATGAGCAGTTCTTC
CASSSGLAGVDEQFF
>TRBV5-5|TRBJ2-7|.|.
TGTGCCAGCACTCGAGGCGCCGGGGAACCCTACGAGCAGTACTTC
CASTRGAGEPYEQYF
>TRBV7-9|TRBJ2-1|.|.
TGTGCCAGCAGCTCTCCCCGGGGCTACAATGAGCAGTTCTTC
CASSSPRGYNEQFF
>TRBV5-1|TRBJ2-2|TRBD1|.
TGCGCCAGCAGCCGGGTTTGGGCGACAGGGGGGACCGGGGAGCTGTTTTTT
CASSRVWATGGTGELFF
>TRBV2|TRBJ2-3|.|.
TGTGCCAGCAGGGGCGGCACAGATACGCAGTATTTT
CASRGGTDTQYF
>TRBV13|TRBJ2-3|TRBD2|.
TGTGCCAGCAGCTTCTCAGCGGGAGGGCCGGGCGTTGCAGATACGCAGTATTTT
CASSFSAGGPGVADTQYF
>TRBV11-1|TRBJ2-3|TRBD2|once
TGTGCCAGCAGCAAAGCGGGAGCCCCAGATACGCAGTATTTT
CASSKAGAPDTQYF
>TRBV19|TRBJ1-1|.|.
TGTGCCAGTAGTATAAAGACAGCCACTGAAGCTTTCTTT
CASSIKTATEAFF
>TRBV18|TRBJ1-3|.|.
TGTGCCAGCTCACCACCGACAAGCTCTGGAAACACCATATATTTT
CASSPPTSSGNTIYF
>TRBV30|TRBJ2-3|.|.
TGTGCCTGGAGTGTGCTAGGGGGTGTAGATACGCAGTATTTT
CAWSVLGGVDTQYF
>TRBV5-1|TRBJ2-7|TRBD1|.
TGCGCCAGCAGCCGGACAGGGGATTACTACGAGCAGTACTTC
CASSRTGDYYEQYF
>TRBV7-8|TRBJ1-1|TRBD1|.
TGTGCCAGCAGCTCCAGCCGGACAGGGGGCGTGGGTAGTGGTGCTGAAGCTTTCTTT
CASSSSRTGGVGSGAEAFF
>TRBV5-1|TRBJ2-4|.|.
TGCGCCAGCAGCGCCGGGACCAAAAACATTCAGTACTTC
CASSAGTKNIQYF
>TRBV30|TRBJ2-7|TRBD2|few
TGTGCCTGGAGTGTCGCGGCGGGAGTGTACGAGCAGTACTTC
CAWSVAAGVYEQYF
>TRBV19|TRBJ1-4|.|.
TGTGCCAGTAGTCGCGCGTGGAGGGTAGATGAAAAACTGTTTTTT
CASSRAWRVDEKLFF
>TRBV18|TRBJ2-1|TRBD2|few
TGTGCCACCAAGATAGGTAGCGGGAGGGATGAGCAGTTCTTC
CATKIGSGRDEQFF
>TRBV4-2|TRBJ2-5|TRBD2|.
TGTGCCAGCAGCCGGGGTCTAGCGGAGAACCAAGAGACCCAGTACTTC
CASSRGLAENQETQYF
>TRBV18|TRBJ2-5|.|.
TGTGCCAGCTCACCAGGGCCCACCAGGGAGACCCAGTACTTC
CASSPGPTRETQYF
>TRBV9|TRBJ1-3|TRBD1|.
TGTGCCAGCAGCAGAAATTCAGGGGGTTGGGGAAACACCATATATTTT
CASSRNSGGWGNTIYF
>TRBV5-1|TRBJ2-1|TRBD1|.
TGCGCCAGCAGCTTGTGGACAGGGAACGAGCAGTTCTTC
CASSLWTGNEQFF
>TRBV5-6|TRBJ2-7|TRBD1|.
TGTGCCAGCAGATCCCAGGGGGCGAAGAACGAGCAGTACTTC
CASRSQGAKNEQYF
>TRBV28|TRBJ1-2|.|.
TGTGCCAGCAGCTGGGGAGGGAATGATGGCTACACCTTC
CASSWGGNDGYTF
>TRBV16|TRBJ2-7|TRBD2|.
TGTGCCAGCAGCCAATTGACTAGCGGTGAGGGATTGTTCGAGCAGTACTTC
CASSQLTSGEGLFEQYF
>TRBV6-1|TRBJ1-1|TRBD1|few
TGTGCCAGCACCCGGGACAGTGAAGCTTTCTTT
CASTRDSEAFF
>TRBV6-1|TRBJ1-1|.|.
TGTGCCAGCACCCGAAGAGGCGACACTGAAGCTTTCTTT
CASTRRGDTEAFF
>TRBV2|TRBJ1-2|.|.
TGTGCCAGCAGGGGGGGGGATCCCTATGGCTACACCTTC
CASRGGDPYGYTF
>TRBV28|TRBJ2-7|.|.
TGTGCCAGCAGTTTAGTCTCTCCCTACGAGCAGTACTTC
CASSLVSPYEQYF
>TRBV5-8|TRBJ2-7|TRBD2|.
TGTGCCAGCAAAGGTGGGAGGGTTCCACTCTCGGTAGACGAGCAGTACTTC
CASKGGRVPLSVDEQYF
>TRBV30|TRBJ1-1|.|.
TGTGCCTGGAGTGTAATCGACAGATTGAACACTGAAGCTTTCTTT
CAWSVIDRLNTEAFF
>TRBV6-5|TRBJ2-5|TRBD2|once
TGTGCCAGCAGTTACCCCTCAATAGCGGGAGAGGAGACCCAGTACTTC
CASSYPSIAGEETQYF
>TRBV6-6|TRBJ1-4|.|.
TGTGCCAGCAGTTACGGAGGTACTAATGAAAAACTGTTTTTT
CASSYGGTNEKLFF
>TRBV6-6|TRBJ1-5|TRBD1|once
TGTGCCAGCAGAACGGGACAGGGGTTGCAGCCCCAGCATTTT
CASRTGQGLQPQHF
>TRBV6-5|TRBJ2-4|.|.
TGTGCCAGCCTGTGGGCGGGGATTCAGTACTTC
CASLWAGIQYF
>TRBV14|TRBJ2-3|.|once
TGTGCCAGCAGCCTCCCGGGAGTTAGCACAGATACGCAGTATTTT
CASSLPGVSTDTQYF
>TRBV27|TRBJ1-3|.|once
TGTGCCAGCAGTTTAGGCCCCCGGGGCTCTGGAAACACCATATATTTT
CASSLGPRGSGNTIYF
>TRBV19|TRBJ2-2|.|.
TGTGCCAGTAGTGTCCCCGGGACACTCTACACCGGGGAGCTGTTTTTT
CASSVPGTLYTGELFF
>TRBV27|TRBJ2-2|.|.
TGTGCCAGAGCCACCGGGGAGCTGTTTTTT
CARATGELFF
>TRBV27|TRBJ2-7|.|.
TGTGCCAGCAGTTTATCCCTAGCCTACGAGCAGTACTTC
CASSLSLAYEQYF
>TRBV5-1|TRBJ2-7|.|.
TGCGCCAGCAGCTTTCGGAGAGCAGGGGGGGAGCAGTACTTC
CASSFRRAGGEQYF
>TRBV19|TRBJ2-5|.|.
TGTGCCAGTAGCCGAGGTTTCACAGAGACCCAGTACTTC
CASSRGFTETQYF
>TRBV7-9|TRBJ2-1|.|.
TGTGCCAGCAGCTTATACCAGGGGGGAAACAATGAGCAGTTCTTC
CASSLYQGGNNEQFF
>TRBV7-8|TRBJ2-1|TRBD2|.
TGTGCCAGCAGCCCGCGGGAGGGCTTCACTTTCGGCAAGTTCTTC
CASSPREGFTFGKFF
>TRBV5-6|TRBJ2-3|.|.
TGTGCCAGCAGCTCCTGGGGCTCCTTAGATACGCAGTATTTT
CASSSWGSLDTQYF
>TRBV7-2|TRBJ2-1|TRBD1|.
TGTGCCAGCAGCGAGACAGGGGTCCCTTACAATGAGCAGTTCTTC
CASSETGVPYNEQFF
>TRBV11-3|TRBJ2-1|.|medium-sized
TGTGCCAGCAGCTTCTCCGGGACAAGCAACAATGAGCAGTTCTTC
CASSFSGTSNNEQFF
>TRBV6-1|TRBJ2-7|TRBD2|.
TGTGCCAGCAGTGAACGGGACGGCGGGAGCCCGTACGAGCAGTACTTC
CASSERDGGSPYEQYF
>TRBV27|TRBJ2-3|TRBD2|few
TGTGCCAGCAGTGGACTAGCGGTCCAAGATACGCAGTATTTT
CASSGLAVQDTQYF
>TRBV20-1|TRBJ1-2|TRBD1|once
TGCAGTGCTCGCGGACAGGGAGGCTACACCTTC
CSARGQGGYTF
>TRBV5-1|TRBJ2-1|TRBD1|.
TGCGCCAGCAGCATCGGACAGGGATGGTTGAATGAGCAGTTCTTC
CASSIGQGWLNEQFF
>TRBV2|TRBJ2-7|TRBD1|once
TGTGCCAGCAGTGAGCTCCCGGGACAGGGAAAGAATCCCCTTTACGAGCAGTACTTC
CASSELPGQGKNPLYEQYF
>TRBV4-1|TRBJ1-2|.|.
TGCGCCAGCAGCCAAGAAAACAGGGCGAGAGATGGCTACACCTTC
CASSQENRARDGYTF
>TRBV18|TRBJ2-5|.|few
TGTGCCAGCTCACCGAGAGGGTCGGTGAGGGAGACCCAGTACTTC
CASSPRGSVRETQYF
>TRBV5-4|TRBJ2-7|TRBD2|.
TGTGCCAGCAGCTTAGCGGGAGGGGGGACCTACGAGCAGTACTTC
CASSLAGGGTYEQYF
>TRBV4-1|TRBJ2-1|.|.
TGCGCCAGCAGCCAAGCTTCTAGCAACGCCTACAATGAGCAGTTCTTC
CASSQASSNAYNEQFF